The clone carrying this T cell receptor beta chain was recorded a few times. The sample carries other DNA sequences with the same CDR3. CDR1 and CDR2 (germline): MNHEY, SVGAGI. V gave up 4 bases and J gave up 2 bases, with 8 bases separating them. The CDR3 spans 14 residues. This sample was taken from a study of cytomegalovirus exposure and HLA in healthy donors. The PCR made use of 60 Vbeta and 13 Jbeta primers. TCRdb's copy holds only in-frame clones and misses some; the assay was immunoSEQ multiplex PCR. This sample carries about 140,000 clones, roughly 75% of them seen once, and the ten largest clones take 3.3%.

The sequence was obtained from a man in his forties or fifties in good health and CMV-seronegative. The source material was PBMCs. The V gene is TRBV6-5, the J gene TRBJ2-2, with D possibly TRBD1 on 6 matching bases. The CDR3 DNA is TGTGCCAGCAGTTCGGACAGAAACACCGGGGAGCTGTTTTTT. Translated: CASSSDRNTGELFF.